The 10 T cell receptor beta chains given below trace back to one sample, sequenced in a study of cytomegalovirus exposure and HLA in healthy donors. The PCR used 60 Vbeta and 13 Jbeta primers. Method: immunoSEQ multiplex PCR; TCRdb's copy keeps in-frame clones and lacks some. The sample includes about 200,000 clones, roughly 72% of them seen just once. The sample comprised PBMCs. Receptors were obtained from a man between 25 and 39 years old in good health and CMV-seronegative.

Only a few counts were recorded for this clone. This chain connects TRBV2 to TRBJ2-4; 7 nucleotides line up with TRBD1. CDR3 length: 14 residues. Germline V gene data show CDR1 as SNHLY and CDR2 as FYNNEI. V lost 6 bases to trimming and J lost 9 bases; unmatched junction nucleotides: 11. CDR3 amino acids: CASRPTGKWGIQYF. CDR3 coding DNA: TGTGCCAGCAGGCCGACAGGGAAGTGGGGCATTCAGTACTTC.

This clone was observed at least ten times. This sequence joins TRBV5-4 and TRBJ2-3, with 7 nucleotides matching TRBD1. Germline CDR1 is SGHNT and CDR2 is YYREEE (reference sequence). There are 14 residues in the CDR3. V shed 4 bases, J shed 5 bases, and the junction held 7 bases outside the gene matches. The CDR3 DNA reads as TGTGCCAGCAGCCATCACAGGGGAAGAGATACGCAGTATTTT. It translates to CASSHHRGRDTQYF.

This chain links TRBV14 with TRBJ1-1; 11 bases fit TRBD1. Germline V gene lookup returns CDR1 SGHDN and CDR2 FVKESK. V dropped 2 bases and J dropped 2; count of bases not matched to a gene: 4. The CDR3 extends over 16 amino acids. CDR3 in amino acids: CASSQWTGGANTEAFF. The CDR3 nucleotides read TGTGCCAGCAGCCAATGGACAGGGGGCGCAAACACTGAAGCTTTCTTT.

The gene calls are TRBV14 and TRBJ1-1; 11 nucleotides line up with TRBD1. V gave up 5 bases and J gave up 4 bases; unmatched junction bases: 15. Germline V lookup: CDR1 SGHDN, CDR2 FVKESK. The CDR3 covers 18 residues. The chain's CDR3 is CASSRRTGGSIKTTEAFF. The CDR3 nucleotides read TGTGCCAGCAGCAGGCGGACAGGGGGCAGCATAAAGACCACTGAAGCTTTCTTT.

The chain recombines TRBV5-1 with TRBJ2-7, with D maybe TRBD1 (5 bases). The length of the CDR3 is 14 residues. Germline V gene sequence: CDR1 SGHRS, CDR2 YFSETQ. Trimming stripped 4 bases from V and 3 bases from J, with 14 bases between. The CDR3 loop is CASSLRQNLYEQYF. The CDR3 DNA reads TGCGCCAGCAGCCTAAGACAGAACCTCTACGAGCAGTACTTC.

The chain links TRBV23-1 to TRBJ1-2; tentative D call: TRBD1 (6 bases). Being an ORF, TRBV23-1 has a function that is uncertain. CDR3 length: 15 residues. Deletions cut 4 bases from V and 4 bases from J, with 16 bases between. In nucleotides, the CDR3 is TGCGCCAGCAGTCGAGGAAGCGGACAGCGCTATGGCTACACCTTC. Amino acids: CASSRGSGQRYGYTF.

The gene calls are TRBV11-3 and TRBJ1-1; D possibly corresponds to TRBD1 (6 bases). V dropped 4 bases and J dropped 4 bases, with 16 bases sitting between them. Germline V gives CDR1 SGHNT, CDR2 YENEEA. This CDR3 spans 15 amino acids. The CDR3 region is CASSSYAGAATEAFF. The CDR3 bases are TGTGCCAGCAGCTCCTACGCGGGGGCGGCCACTGAAGCTTTCTTT.

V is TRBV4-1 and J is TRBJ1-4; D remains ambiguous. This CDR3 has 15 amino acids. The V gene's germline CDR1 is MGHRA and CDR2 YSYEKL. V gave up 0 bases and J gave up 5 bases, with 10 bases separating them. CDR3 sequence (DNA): TGCGCCAGCAGCCAAGAAGGCGGTGGGAATGAAAAACTGTTTTTT. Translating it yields CASSQEGGGNEKLFF.

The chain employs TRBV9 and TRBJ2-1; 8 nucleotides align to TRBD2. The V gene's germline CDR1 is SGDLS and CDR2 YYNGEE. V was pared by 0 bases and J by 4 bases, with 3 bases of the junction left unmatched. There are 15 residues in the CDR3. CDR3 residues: CASSVALADYNEQFF. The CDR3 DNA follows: TGTGCCAGCAGCGTAGCACTAGCGGATTACAATGAGCAGTTCTTC. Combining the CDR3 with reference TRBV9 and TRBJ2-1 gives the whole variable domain DSGVTQTPKHLITATGQRVTLRCSPRSGDLSVYWYQQSLDQGLQFLIQYYNGEERAKGNILERFSAQQFPDLHSELNLSSLELGDSALYFCASSVALADYNEQFFGPGTRLTVL.

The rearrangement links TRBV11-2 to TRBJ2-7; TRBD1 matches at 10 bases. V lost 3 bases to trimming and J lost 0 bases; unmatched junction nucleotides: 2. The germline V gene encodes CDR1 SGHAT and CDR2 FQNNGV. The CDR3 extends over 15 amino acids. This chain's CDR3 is CASSLGTGASYEQYF. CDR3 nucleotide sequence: TGTGCCAGCAGCTTGGGGACAGGGGCCTCCTACGAGCAGTACTTC.